The rows below give T cell receptor beta chains drawn from one sample of a study of tumor and adjacent non-tumor tissue in lung cancer. TCRdb analysed the multiplex PCR reads with MiXCR anew, one entry per CDR3 protein. This sample has tens of thousands of distinct CDR3 sequences, with approximately 82% found just once. The sequencing input was distant non-tumor lung tissue. These receptors were collected from a man between 65 and 80 years old with non-small cell lung cancer. The CDR3 runs from the conserved cysteine through the conserved F or W. The D gene is left open where the match is weak. Clone sizes are given selectively: once, few, many, or a class where the clone is expanded.

v_call	clone_size	j_call	d_call	cdr3_aa	cdr3_nt
TRBV12-3/TRBV12-4	NA	TRBJ1-2	NA	CVRPLARAYGYTF	TGTGTCAGACCTCTGGCCAGAGCCTATGGCTACACCTTC
TRBV12-3/TRBV12-4	NA	TRBJ1-2	NA	CASSFGPKYDYSF	TGTGCCAGCAGTTTCGGGCCGAAGTATGACTACTCCTTC
TRBV11-1	NA	TRBJ1-1	TRBD1	CASSADRDIEASF	TGTGCCAGCAGCGCCGACAGGGACATTGAAGCTTCCTTT
TRBV11-3	NA	TRBJ2-7	NA	CASCLVRYEQYF	TGTGCCAGCTGCTTAGTTCGGTACGAGCAGTATTTC
TRBV14	NA	TRBJ2-1	NA	CASNKGSSRAYEQFF	TGTGCCAGCAACAAAGGTAGCAGTAGGGCGTATGAGCAGTTCTTC
TRBV7-9	NA	TRBJ1-6	NA	CVSSNKASPLHF	TGTGTCAGCAGCAACAAGGCTTCACCCCTCCACTTT
TRBV5-4	many	TRBJ2-1	NA	CASSLGGWEQFF	TGTGCCAGCAGCTTAGGAGGATGGGAGCAGTTCTTC
TRBV5-5	NA	TRBJ2-5	NA	CASSLVSSETQYF	TGTGCCAGTAGTTTGGTCAGTTCGGAGACCCAGTACTTC
TRBV11-3	NA	TRBJ2-3	NA	CASTRRDVITDTQYF	TGTGCCAGCACCCGTCGGGATGTAATCACAGACACGCAGTATTTT
TRBV4-2	NA	TRBJ2-6	NA	CASSPEPGYGANVLTF	TGTGCCAGCAGCCCCGAACCGGGATATGGGGCCAACGTCCTGACTTTC
TRBV6-1	NA	TRBJ2-6	NA	CASSEGARANVLIF	TGTGCCAGCAGTGAGGGGGCTAGGGCCAACGTCCTGATTTTC
TRBV10-2	NA	TRBJ1-6	NA	CASSLQLGVNNSPLHF	TGCGCCAGTAGCTTACAATTGGGCGTTAATAATTCACCCCTCCACTTT
TRBV13	NA	TRBJ2-7	NA	CASSPHPSRDASYEQYF	TGTGCCAGCAGTCCCCATCCCAGCAGGGACGCCTCCTACGAGCAGTACTTC
TRBV29-1	NA	TRBJ1-2	NA	CSVIPYQSSGEDGYTF	TGTAGCGTTATCCCCTATCAATCCTCGGGAGAAGATGGTTACACCTTC
TRBV11-1	NA	TRBJ1-1	NA	CTSSFRGGTYTEAFF	TGTACTAGCAGCTTCCGAGGGGGGACCTACACTGAAGCTTTCTTT
TRBV20-1	few	TRBJ2-2	NA	CSAREGRANTGELFF	TGCAGTGCTAGAGAAGGCAGGGCGAACACCGGGGAGCTGTTTTTT
TRBV6-5	NA	TRBJ2-4	TRBD2	CASAGGPADIQYF	TGTGCCAGCGCGGGAGGGCCGGCTGACATTCAGTACTTC
TRBV10-2	NA	TRBJ2-7	TRBD1	CASLSGTGYQEQYF	TGCGCCAGTTTATCAGGGACAGGGTATCAGGAGCAGTACTTC